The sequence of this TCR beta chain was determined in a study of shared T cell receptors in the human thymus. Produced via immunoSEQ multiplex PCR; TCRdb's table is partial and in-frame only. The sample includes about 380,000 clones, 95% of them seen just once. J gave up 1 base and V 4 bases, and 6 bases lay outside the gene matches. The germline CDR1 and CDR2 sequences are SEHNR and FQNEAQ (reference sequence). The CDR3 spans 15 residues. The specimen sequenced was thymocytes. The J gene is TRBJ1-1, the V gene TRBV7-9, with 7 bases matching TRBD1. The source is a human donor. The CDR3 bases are TGTGCCAGCAGCTCTGCCCAGGGGGAGAACACTGAAGCTTTCTTT. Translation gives CASSSAQGENTEAFF.